Below are 2 T cell receptor beta chains sequenced from a single sample in a study of T cells in Graves' hyperthyroidism and ophthalmopathy. RNA transcripts yielded amplified TCR beta CDR3 regions. Using the HTBI primer set, a first-round RT-PCR was run on the TCR CDR3. TCRdb reprocessed the multiplex PCR reads with MiXCR, giving one entry per CDR3 protein. The sample has about 700,000 distinct CDR3 sequences, less than 15% seen once. Sequenced input: blood. These receptors were taken from a woman younger than 30 with Graves' hyperthyroidism.

About this clonotype itself: One base away lies a much larger clone, so this may be a sequencing read error. This rearrangement joins TRBV7-2 to TRBJ2-2, with unresolved D. Germline CDR1 is SGHTA and CDR2 is FQGNSA. CDR3 length: 14 residues. The CDR3 sequence: CANSSPGRAGELFF. Here the CDR3 DNA reads TGTGCCAACAGCTCCCCTGGGCGCGCCGGGGAGCTGTTTTTT.

There are many counts of this clonotype. V usage is TRBV4-2 and J usage is TRBJ2-7, with D perhaps given as TRBD1 or TRBD2 (5 bases each). The CDR3 has 11 residues. Trimming shortened V by 5 bases and J by 3 bases, and 5 bases separated the two germline ends. In germline, CDR1 is LGHNA, CDR2 YNFKEQ. The CDR3 sequence: CASSGGYEQYF. CDR3 nucleotides: TGTGCCAGCAGCGGGGGCTACGAGCAGTACTTC.